This T cell receptor (beta chain) was captured in a study of blood T cells in healthy people across ages. Next came a second PCR, run for roughly 6 to 11 cycles, which used a sample-barcoded 5' primer along with a J-beta primer mix. TCRdb called the 5' RACE reads again in MiXCR, with one record for every CDR3 protein. The sample contains around 650,000 distinct CDR3 sequences, around 41% of which appear only once. As for this clonotype: Antigen unknown.

Trimming took off 1 base at V and 10 bases at J, with 9 bases between the two ends. CDR3 size: 12 residues. Germline values: CDR1 LGHNA, CDR2 YSLEER. Broader study findings: Across the age range, TCR beta diversity per million T cells fell in a roughly linear way.

The clonotype was recovered from a man at least 80 years old in good health. The chain employs TRBV4-3 and TRBJ2-3; possibly TRBD1 for D (5 bases). The sequenced sample was blood. The CDR3 region is CASSQVPGPQYF. The CDR3 nucleotides read TGCGCCAGCAGCCAAGTCCCAGGGCCGCAGTATTTT.